The TCR beta chain under discussion was sequenced for a study of T cells in Graves' hyperthyroidism and ophthalmopathy. For the study at large: Peripheral blood was obtained at initial diagnosis, preceding any treatment.

This CDR3 has 16 amino acids. Trimming shortened V by 6 bases and J by 4 bases, and 18 bases separated the two germline ends. From germline, CDR1 is MDHEN and CDR2 SYDVKM. Amplified regions were TCR beta CDR3 sequences from RNA transcripts. Carried out on the TCR CDR3, a first-round RT-PCR used the HTBI primer set. Each CDR3 protein gets one entry after TCRdb re-called the multiplex PCR reads with MiXCR. Of hundreds of thousands of distinct CDR3 sequences in the sample, under 20% were seen once. Details on this clonotype: Its matching antigen is unknown.

Overall study results and limits: Ophthalmopathy was separated from stable hyperthyroidism by a 13 V-J model.

The sample was blood. This sequence joins TRBV28 and TRBJ2-2; the D gene is possibly TRBD2 (6 bases). This TCR was sampled from a woman aged 50 to 60 with Graves' hyperthyroidism that later progressed to Graves' ophthalmopathy. The CDR3, as DNA: TGTGCCAGCAGCCTATCATATGGGACTGCCACCGGGGAGCTGTTTTTT. As protein: CASSLSYGTATGELFF.